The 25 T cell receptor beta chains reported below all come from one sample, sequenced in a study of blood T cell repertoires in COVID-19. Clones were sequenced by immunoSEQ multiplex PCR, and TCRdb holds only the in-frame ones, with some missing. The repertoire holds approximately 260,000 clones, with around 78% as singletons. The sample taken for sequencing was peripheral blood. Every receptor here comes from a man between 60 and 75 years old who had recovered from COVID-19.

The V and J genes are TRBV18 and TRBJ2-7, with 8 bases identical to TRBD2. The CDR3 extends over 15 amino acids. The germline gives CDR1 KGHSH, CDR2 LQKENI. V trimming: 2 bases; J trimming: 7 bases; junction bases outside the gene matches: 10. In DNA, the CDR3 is TGTGCCAGCTCACCAGGCGGTAGCGGGATGGGAGAGCAGTACTTC. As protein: CASSPGGSGMGEQYF.

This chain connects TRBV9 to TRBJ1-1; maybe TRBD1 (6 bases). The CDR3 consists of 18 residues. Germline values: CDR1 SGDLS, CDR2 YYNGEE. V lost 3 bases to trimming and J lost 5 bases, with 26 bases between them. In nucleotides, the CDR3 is TGTGCCAGCAGCGGGCCGAGGTGGGACGTGACGAGGGGGACTGAAGCTTTCTTT. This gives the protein CASSGPRWDVTRGTEAFF.

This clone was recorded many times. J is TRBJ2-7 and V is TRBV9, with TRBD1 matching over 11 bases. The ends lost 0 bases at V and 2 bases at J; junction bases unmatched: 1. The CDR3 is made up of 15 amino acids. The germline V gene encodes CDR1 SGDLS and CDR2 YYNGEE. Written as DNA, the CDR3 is TGTGCCAGCAGCGTAGGGGGACAGGGGGCCTACGAGCAGTACTTC. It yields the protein CASSVGGQGAYEQYF.

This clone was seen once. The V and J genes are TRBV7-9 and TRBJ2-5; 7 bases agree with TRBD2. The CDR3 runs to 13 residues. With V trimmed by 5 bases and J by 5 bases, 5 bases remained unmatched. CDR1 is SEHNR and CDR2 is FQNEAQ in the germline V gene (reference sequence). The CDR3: CASSRMGGETQYF. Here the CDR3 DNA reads TGTGCCAGCAGCCGCATGGGGGGGGAGACCCAGTACTTC.

CDR3 amino acids: CASSLELTNTGELFF. The CDR3, as DNA: TGTGCCAGCAGCTTGGAACTCACGAACACCGGGGAGCTGTTTTTT. The chain links TRBV5-5 to TRBJ2-2; D uncertain. Per the germline V gene, CDR1 is SGHKS and CDR2 is YYEKEE (reference sequence). The V and J ends lost 0 bases and 0 bases respectively, with 6 bases between them. The CDR3 contains 15 residues.

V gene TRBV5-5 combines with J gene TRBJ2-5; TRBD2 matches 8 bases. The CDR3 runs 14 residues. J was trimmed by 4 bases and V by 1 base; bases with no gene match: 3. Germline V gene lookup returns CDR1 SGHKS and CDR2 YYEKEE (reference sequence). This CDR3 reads CASSLWLAGETQYF. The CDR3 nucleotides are TGTGCCAGCAGCTTGTGGCTAGCGGGAGAGACCCAGTACTTC.

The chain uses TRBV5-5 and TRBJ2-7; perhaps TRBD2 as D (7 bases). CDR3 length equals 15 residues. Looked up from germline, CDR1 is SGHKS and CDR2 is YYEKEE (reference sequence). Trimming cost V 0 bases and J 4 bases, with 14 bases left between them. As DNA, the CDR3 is TGTGCCAGCAGCTTGGGAAGCGGGACACCTTACGAGCAGTACTTC. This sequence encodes CASSLGSGTPYEQYF.

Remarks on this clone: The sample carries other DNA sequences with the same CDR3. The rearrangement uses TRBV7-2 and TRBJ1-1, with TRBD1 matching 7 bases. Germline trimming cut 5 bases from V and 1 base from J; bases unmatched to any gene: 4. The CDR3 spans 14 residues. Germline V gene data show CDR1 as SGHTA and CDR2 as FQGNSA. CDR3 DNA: TGTGCCAGCAGCCTAAGGACAGGGAACACTGAAGCTTTCTTT. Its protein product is CASSLRTGNTEAFF.

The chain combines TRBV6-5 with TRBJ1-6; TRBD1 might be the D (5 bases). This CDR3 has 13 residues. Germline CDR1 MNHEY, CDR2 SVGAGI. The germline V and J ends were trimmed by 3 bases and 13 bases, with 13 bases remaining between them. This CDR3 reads CASSYEGTGPLHF. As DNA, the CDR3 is TGTGCCAGCAGTTATGAGGGGACTGGCCCCCTCCACTTT.

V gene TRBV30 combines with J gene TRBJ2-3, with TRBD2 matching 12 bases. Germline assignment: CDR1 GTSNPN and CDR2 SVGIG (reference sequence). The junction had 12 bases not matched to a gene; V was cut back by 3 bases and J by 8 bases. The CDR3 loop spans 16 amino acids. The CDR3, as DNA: TGTGCCTGGAGGGGAAGGACTAGCGGGGTTGTAGGTACGCAGTATTTT. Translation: CAWRGRTSGVVGTQYF.

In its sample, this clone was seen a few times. CDR3 loop: CASSFPGSSGEETQYF. Here the CDR3 DNA reads TGTGCCAGCAGCTTCCCGGGGTCTAGCGGGGAAGAGACCCAGTACTTC. The J gene is TRBJ2-5, the V gene TRBV7-9, with 9 positions matching TRBD2. Trimming at V came to 3 bases and at J to 3 bases, leaving 8 bases not matched to a gene. The CDR3 is 16 amino acids. Germline assignment: CDR1 SEHNR and CDR2 FQNEAQ (reference sequence).

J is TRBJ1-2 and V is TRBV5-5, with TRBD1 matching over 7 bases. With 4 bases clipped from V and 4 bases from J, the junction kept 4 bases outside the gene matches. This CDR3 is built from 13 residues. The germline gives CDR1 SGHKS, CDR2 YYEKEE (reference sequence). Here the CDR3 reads CASSEGQAYGYTF. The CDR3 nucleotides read TGTGCCAGCAGCGAAGGACAGGCCTATGGCTACACCTTC.

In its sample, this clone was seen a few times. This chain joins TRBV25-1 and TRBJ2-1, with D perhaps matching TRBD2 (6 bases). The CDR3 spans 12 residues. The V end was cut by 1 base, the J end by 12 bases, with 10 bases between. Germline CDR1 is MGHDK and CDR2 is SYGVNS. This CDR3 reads CASSELTGVQFF. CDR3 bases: TGTGCCAGCAGTGAATTGACGGGAGTGCAGTTCTTC.

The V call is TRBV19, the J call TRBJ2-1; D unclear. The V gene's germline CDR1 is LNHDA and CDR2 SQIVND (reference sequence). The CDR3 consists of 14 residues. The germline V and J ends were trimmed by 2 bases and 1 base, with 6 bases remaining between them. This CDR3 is CASSIQQSYNEQFF. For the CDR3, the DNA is TGTGCCAGTAGTATACAACAATCCTACAATGAGCAGTTCTTC. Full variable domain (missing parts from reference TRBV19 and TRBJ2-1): DGGITQSPKYLFRKEGQNVTLSCEQNLNHDAMYWYRQDPGQGLRLIYYSQIVNDFQKGDIAEGYSVSREKKESFPLTVTSAQKNPTAFYLCASSIQQSYNEQFFGPGTRLTVL.

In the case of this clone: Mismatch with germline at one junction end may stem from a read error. This CDR3 is CASSLGTSGARSEVF. CDR3 DNA sequence: TGTGCCAGCAGCCTAGGGACTAGCGGCGCTAGAAGTGAGGTCTTC. The gene calls are TRBV7-8 and TRBJ2-1, with TRBD2 identical over 11 bases. The CDR3 covers 15 residues. From germline, CDR1 is SGHVS and CDR2 FQNEAQ.

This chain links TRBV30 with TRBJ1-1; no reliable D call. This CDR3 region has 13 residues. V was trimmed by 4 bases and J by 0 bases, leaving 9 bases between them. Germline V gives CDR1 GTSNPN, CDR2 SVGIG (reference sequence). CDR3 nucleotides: TGTGCCTGGACGAGTGGTGTGAACACTGAAGCTTTCTTT. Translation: CAWTSGVNTEAFF.

The CDR3 protein is CASSQDPPGLAGVGDTQYF. In DNA, the CDR3 is TGTGCCAGCAGCCAAGACCCGCCGGGACTAGCGGGAGTCGGGGATACGCAGTATTTT. The gene calls are TRBV3-1 (or the pseudogene TRBV3-2) and TRBJ2-3; 14 nucleotides line up with TRBD2. The CDR3 spans 19 residues. CDR1 and CDR2 (germline): LGHDT, YNNKEL (reference sequence). V trimming: 0 bases; J trimming: 6 bases; junction bases outside the gene matches: 11.

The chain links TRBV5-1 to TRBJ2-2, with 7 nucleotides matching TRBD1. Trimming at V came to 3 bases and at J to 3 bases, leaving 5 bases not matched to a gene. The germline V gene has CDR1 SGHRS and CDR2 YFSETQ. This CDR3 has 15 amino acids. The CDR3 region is CASSSRQGDTGELFF. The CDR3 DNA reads TGCGCCAGCAGCTCTCGACAGGGTGACACCGGGGAGCTGTTTTTT.

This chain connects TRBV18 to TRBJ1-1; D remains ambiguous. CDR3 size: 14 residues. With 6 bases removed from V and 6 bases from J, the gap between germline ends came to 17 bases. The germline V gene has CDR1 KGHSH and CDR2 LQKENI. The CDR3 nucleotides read TGTGCCAGCTCGGACGAATCGGGGTACTCTGAAGCTTTCTTT. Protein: CASSDESGYSEAFF.

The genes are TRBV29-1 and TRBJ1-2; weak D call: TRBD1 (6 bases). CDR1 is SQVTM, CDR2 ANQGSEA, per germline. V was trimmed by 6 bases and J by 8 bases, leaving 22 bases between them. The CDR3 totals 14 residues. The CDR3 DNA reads TGCAGCGTGCGAGCGACTACAGGGTGGGGAGGCTACACCTTC. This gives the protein CSVRATTGWGGYTF.

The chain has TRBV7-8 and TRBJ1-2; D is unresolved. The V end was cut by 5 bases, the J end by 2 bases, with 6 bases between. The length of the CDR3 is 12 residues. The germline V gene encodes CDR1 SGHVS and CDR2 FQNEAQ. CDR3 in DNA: TGTGCCAGCAGCCCAGAAAACTATGGCTACACCTTC. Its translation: CASSPENYGYTF. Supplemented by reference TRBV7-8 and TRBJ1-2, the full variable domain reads GAGVSQSPRYKVAKRGQDVALRCDPISGHVSLFWYQQALGQGPEFLTYFQNEAQLDKSGLPSDRFFAERPEGSVSTLKIQRTQQEDSAVYLCASSPENYGYTFGSGTRLTVV.

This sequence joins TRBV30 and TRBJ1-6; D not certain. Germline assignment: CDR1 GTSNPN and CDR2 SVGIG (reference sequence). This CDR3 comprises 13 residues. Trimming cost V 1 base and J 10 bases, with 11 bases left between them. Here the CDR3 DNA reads TGTGCCTGGAGTGAGTCCGAGGGATCACCCCTCCACTTT. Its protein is CAWSESEGSPLHF. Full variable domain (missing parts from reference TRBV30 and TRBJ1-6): SQTIHQWPATLVQPVGSPLSLECTVEGTSNPNLYWYRQAAGRGLQLLFYSVGIGQISSEVPQNLSASRPQDRQFILSSKKLLLSDSGFYLCAWSESEGSPLHFGNGTRLTVT.

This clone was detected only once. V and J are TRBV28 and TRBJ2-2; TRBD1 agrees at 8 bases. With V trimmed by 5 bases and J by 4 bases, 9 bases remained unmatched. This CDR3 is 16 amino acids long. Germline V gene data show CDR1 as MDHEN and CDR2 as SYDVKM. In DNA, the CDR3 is TGTGCCAGCAGTATCGGACAGGGAAGGATCACCGGGGAGCTGTTTTTT. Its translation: CASSIGQGRITGELFF.

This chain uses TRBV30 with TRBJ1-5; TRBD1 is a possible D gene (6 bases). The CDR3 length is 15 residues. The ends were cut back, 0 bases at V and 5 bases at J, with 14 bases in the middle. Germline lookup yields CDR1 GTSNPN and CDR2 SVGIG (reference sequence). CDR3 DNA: TGTGCCTGGAGTGTAGGGACAATAGTCGATCAGCCCCAGCATTTT. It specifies CAWSVGTIVDQPQHF. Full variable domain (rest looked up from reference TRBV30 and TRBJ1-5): SQTIHQWPATLVQPVGSPLSLECTVEGTSNPNLYWYRQAAGRGLQLLFYSVGIGQISSEVPQNLSASRPQDRQFILSSKKLLLSDSGFYLCAWSVGTIVDQPQHFGDGTRLSIL.

The CDR3 reads CAWSSGNTGELFF. The CDR3 DNA reads TGTGCCTGGTCTAGCGGGAACACCGGGGAGCTGTTTTTT. The J gene is TRBJ2-2, the V gene TRBV30; 7 bases are shared with TRBD2. Looked up from germline, CDR1 is GTSNPN and CDR2 is SVGIG (reference sequence). The V segment lost 5 bases and the J segment 1 base; nucleotides outside the gene matches: 1. This CDR3 is 13 amino acids long.